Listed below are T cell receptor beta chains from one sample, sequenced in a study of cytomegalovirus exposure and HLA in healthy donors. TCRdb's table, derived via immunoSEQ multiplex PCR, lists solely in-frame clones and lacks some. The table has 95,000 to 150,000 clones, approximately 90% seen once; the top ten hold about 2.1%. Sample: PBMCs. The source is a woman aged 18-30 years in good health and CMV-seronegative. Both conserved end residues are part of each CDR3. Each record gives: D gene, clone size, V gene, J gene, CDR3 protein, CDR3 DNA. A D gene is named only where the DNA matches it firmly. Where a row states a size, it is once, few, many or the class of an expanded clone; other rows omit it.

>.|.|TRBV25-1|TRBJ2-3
CASSEWAGPDTQYF
TGTGCCAGCAGTGAATGGGCAGGGCCAGATACGCAGTATTTT
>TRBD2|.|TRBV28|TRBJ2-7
CASSFASGGSYEQYF
TGTGCCAGCAGTTTCGCTTCGGGGGGATCCTACGAGCAGTACTTC
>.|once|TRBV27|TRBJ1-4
CASPGTFSPTNEKLFF
TGTGCCAGCCCCGGGACATTCTCTCCAACTAATGAAAAACTGTTTTTT
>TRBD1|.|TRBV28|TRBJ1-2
CASSTQRGRFDGYTF
TGTGCCAGCAGTACCCAAAGGGGGCGCTTCGATGGCTACACCTTC
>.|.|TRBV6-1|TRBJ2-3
CVSQRQETDTQYF
TGTGTCAGCCAGAGACAGGAGACAGATACGCAGTATTTT
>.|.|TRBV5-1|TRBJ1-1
CASSLIGTAGTEAFF
TGCGCCAGCAGCTTGATTGGAACCGCGGGCACTGAAGCTTTCTTT
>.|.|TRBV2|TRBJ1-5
CASSDLEQNQPQHF
TGTGCCAGCAGTGATCTAGAGCAAAATCAGCCCCAGCATTTT
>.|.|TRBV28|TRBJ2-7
CASSLLTGTGYEQYF
TGTGCCAGCAGTTTATTAACAGGGACCGGATACGAGCAGTACTTC
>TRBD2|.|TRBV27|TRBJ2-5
CASSPAGGRETQYF
TGTGCCAGCAGTCCCGCGGGGGGGCGAGAGACCCAGTACTTC
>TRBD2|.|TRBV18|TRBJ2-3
CASSLRTSGSLSDTQYF
TGTGCCAGCTCACTTAGGACTAGCGGGAGTTTGTCAGATACGCAGTATTTT
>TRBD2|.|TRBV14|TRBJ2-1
CASSQDSGLAGVSNEQFF
TGTGCCAGCAGCCAAGATTCGGGACTAGCGGGAGTTAGTAATGAGCAGTTCTTC
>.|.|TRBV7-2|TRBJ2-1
CASSLNFSGDEQFF
TGTGCCAGCAGCTTAAATTTTTCGGGTGATGAGCAGTTCTTC
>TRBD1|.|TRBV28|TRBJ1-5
CASSHDRDGWQPQHF
TGTGCCAGCAGCCACGACAGGGATGGATGGCAGCCCCAGCATTTT
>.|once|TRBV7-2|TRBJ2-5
CASSSLGLAAETQYF
TGTGCCAGCAGCAGCTTAGGACTCGCTGCAGAGACCCAGTACTTC
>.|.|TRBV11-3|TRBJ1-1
CASSPRQVGGNTEAFF
TGTGCCAGCAGCCCACGCCAGGTCGGGGGGAACACTGAAGCTTTCTTT
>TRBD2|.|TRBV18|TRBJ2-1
CASSPPGGLAFYNEQFF
TGTGCCAGCTCACCACCGGGGGGACTAGCATTCTACAATGAGCAGTTCTTC
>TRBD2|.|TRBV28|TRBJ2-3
CASWLAGESTDTQYF
TGTGCCAGCTGGTTAGCGGGGGAAAGCACAGATACGCAGTATTTT
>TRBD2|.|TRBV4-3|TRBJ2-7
CASSQDTLVAGVIKDEQYF
TGCGCCAGCAGCCAAGATACTTTGGTAGCGGGAGTTATTAAGGACGAGCAGTACTTC
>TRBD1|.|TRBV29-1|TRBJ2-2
CSVKGGQGSGTGELFF
TGCAGCGTGAAGGGGGGACAGGGGTCGGGCACCGGGGAGCTGTTTTTT
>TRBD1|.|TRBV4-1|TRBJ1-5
CASSQDWDRGLRNQPQHF
TGCGCCAGCAGCCAAGATTGGGACAGGGGGCTACGCAATCAGCCCCAGCATTTT
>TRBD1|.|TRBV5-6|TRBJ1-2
CASSLGPGQGSGYTF
TGTGCCAGCAGTTTGGGTCCGGGACAGGGTAGTGGCTACACCTTC
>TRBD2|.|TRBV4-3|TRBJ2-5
CASSRLASQETQYF
TGCGCCAGCAGCCGACTAGCCTCCCAAGAGACCCAGTACTTC
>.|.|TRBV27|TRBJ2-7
CASSRTVSYEQYF
TGTGCCAGCAGTCGGACAGTCTCCTACGAGCAGTACTTC
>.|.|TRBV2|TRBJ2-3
CASSEGTMPSTDTQYF
TGTGCCAGCAGTGAAGGGACTATGCCCTCCACAGATACGCAGTATTTT
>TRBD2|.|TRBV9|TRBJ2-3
CASSVALAGGPGTDTQYF
TGTGCCAGCAGCGTGGCTCTAGCGGGGGGGCCTGGCACAGATACGCAGTATTTT
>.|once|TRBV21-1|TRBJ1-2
CASSKADRSYGYTF
TGTGCCAGCAGCAAAGCAGACAGGTCATATGGCTACACCTTC
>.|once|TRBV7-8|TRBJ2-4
CASSLERWLSEHIQYF
TGTGCCAGCAGCTTAGAACGATGGCTCAGCGAGCACATTCAGTACTTC
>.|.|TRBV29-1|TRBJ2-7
CSVARDTYEQYF
TGCAGCGTTGCGCGGGATACCTACGAGCAGTACTTC
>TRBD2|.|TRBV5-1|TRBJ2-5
CASSFLAGGPSLETQYF
TGCGCCAGCAGCTTTCTAGCGGGGGGGCCCTCCTTGGAGACCCAGTACTTC
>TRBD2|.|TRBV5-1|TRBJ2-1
CASSLQTSANEQFF
TGCGCCAGCAGCCTGCAGACTAGCGCGAATGAGCAGTTCTTC
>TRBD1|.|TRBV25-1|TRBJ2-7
CASSESPTGRQLSYEQYF
TGTGCCAGCAGTGAATCACCGACAGGGCGTCAATTATCATACGAGCAGTACTTC
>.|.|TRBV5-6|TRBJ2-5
CASSFGRAIGETQYF
TGTGCCAGCAGCTTCGGCAGGGCGATAGGAGAGACCCAGTACTTC
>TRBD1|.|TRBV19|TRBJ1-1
CASRRGQGATEAFF
TGTGCCAGTAGGAGGGGACAGGGGGCGACTGAAGCTTTCTTT
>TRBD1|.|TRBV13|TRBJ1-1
CASSLQGASTEAFF
TGTGCCAGCAGCCTACAGGGGGCTAGTACTGAAGCTTTCTTT
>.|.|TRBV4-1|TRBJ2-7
CASSQVTSSSYEQYF
TGCGCCAGCAGCCAAGTCACGAGTAGCTCCTACGAGCAGTACTTC
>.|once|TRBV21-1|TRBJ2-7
CASRGGTGDTYEQYF
TGTGCCAGCAGGGGAGGGACAGGGGATACCTACGAGCAGTACTTC
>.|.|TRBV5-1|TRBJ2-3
CASSPRTSTDTQYF
TGCGCCAGCAGCCCCAGGACTAGCACAGATACGCAGTATTTT
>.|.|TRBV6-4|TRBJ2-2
CASSDGGNPGELFF
TGTGCCAGCAGTGACGGGGGGAACCCCGGGGAGCTGTTTTTT
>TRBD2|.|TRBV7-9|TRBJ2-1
CASSLALAGFNEQFF
TGTGCCAGCAGCTTAGCACTAGCGGGGTTTAATGAGCAGTTCTTC
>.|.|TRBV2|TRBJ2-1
CASSEGTSQNNEQFF
TGTGCCAGCAGTGAGGGTACTAGCCAAAACAATGAGCAGTTCTTC
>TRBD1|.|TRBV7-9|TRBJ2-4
CASSSYRDREGLAKNIQYF
TGTGCCAGCAGCTCTTACCGGGACAGGGAGGGACTAGCCAAAAACATTCAGTACTTC
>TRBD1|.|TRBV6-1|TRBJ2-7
CASTKGDRGYEQYF
TGTGCCAGCACCAAGGGGGACAGGGGGTACGAGCAGTACTTC
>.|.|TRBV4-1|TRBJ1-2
CASSQPLGLNYGYTF
TGCGCCAGCAGCCAACCTCTGGGACTCAACTATGGCTACACCTTC
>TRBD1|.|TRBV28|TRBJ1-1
CASSYPDRGGTEAFF
TGTGCCAGCAGTTACCCGGACAGGGGTGGCACTGAAGCTTTCTTT